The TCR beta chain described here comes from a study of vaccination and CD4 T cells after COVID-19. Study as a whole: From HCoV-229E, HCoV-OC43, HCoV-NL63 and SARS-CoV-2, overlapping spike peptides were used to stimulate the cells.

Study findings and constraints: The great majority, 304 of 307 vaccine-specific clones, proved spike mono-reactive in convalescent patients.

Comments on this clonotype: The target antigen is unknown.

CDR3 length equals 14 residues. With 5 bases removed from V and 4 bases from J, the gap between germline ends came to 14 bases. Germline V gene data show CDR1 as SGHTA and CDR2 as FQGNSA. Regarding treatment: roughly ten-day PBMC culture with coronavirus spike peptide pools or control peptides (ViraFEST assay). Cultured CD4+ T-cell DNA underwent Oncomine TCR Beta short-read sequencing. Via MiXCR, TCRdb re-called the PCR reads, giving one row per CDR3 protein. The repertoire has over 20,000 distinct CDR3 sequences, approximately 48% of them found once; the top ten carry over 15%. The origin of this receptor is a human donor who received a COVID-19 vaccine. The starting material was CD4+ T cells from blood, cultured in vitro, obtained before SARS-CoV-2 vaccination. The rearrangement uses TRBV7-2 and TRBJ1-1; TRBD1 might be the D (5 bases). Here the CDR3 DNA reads TGTGCCAGCAGCCAGACCGGGGGTCGCACTGAAGCTTTCTTT. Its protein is CASSQTGGRTEAFF.